A selection of T cell receptor beta chains follows, all from one sample in a study of human T cells and chemical hapten exposure. TCRdb ran MiXCR on the RACE reads and lists one entry per CDR3 protein. The sample carries 85,000 to 100,000 distinct CDR3 sequences, about 28% recorded once. The specimen was whole blood, collected in connection with sensitization to the hapten diphenylcyclopropenone (DPC). All receptors come from a middle-aged man with alopecia areata. Some clones in this sample may be carry-over from other donors' samples. The CDR3 runs from the conserved cysteine through the conserved F or W. The D gene is left open where the match is weak. Clone sizes are given selectively: once, few, many, or a class where the clone is expanded.

clone_size: .; j_call: TRBJ1-4; d_call: .; v_call: TRBV6-5; cdr3_nt: TGTGCCAGCAGTTACTCAGGGGAGCGGAATGAAAAACTGTTTTTT; cdr3_aa: CASSYSGERNEKLFF
clone_size: few; j_call: TRBJ2-3; d_call: .; v_call: TRBV12-3/TRBV12-4; cdr3_nt: TGTGCCAGCAGTCTCGGACGCCGGAGTTCAGATACGCAGTATTTT; cdr3_aa: CASSLGRRSSDTQYF
clone_size: few; j_call: TRBJ2-7; d_call: TRBD1; v_call: TRBV20-1; cdr3_nt: TGCAGTGCCCCCGACAGGGTCGGACGATACGAGCAGTACTTC; cdr3_aa: CSAPDRVGRYEQYF
clone_size: .; j_call: TRBJ2-7; d_call: TRBD1; v_call: TRBV7-8; cdr3_nt: TGTGCCAGCAGCTTTGGACAGGGGCCCTACGAGCAGTACTTC; cdr3_aa: CASSFGQGPYEQYF
clone_size: few; j_call: TRBJ2-7; d_call: .; v_call: TRBV5-5; cdr3_nt: TGTGCCAGCATAAGCGAGACGTCCTACGAGCAGTACTTC; cdr3_aa: CASISETSYEQYF
clone_size: few; j_call: TRBJ2-3; d_call: .; v_call: TRBV7-9; cdr3_nt: TGTGCCAGCAGCTTATCCTTAGCGGTGCGGGGAGGAGATACGCAGTATTTT; cdr3_aa: CASSLSLAVRGGDTQYF
clone_size: few; j_call: TRBJ2-1; d_call: TRBD2; v_call: TRBV11-1; cdr3_nt: TGTGCCAGCAGCTTGACTAGCTTCGCCTACAATGAGCAGTTCTTC; cdr3_aa: CASSLTSFAYNEQFF
clone_size: .; j_call: TRBJ2-7; d_call: TRBD1; v_call: TRBV28; cdr3_nt: TGTGCCAGCAGCCCCGGACAGGGTAGTTGGGGCGAGCAGTACTTC; cdr3_aa: CASSPGQGSWGEQYF
clone_size: few; j_call: TRBJ2-5; d_call: TRBD2; v_call: TRBV6-5; cdr3_nt: TGTGCCAGCAGTTATGTAGCGGGTCCACAAGAGACCCAGTACTTC; cdr3_aa: CASSYVAGPQETQYF
clone_size: few; j_call: TRBJ2-3; d_call: .; v_call: TRBV21-1; cdr3_nt: TGTGCCAGCAGCACGACGGGGAGGGAGATGCGGAGCACAGATACGCAGTATTTT; cdr3_aa: CASSTTGREMRSTDTQYF
clone_size: few; j_call: TRBJ2-7; d_call: .; v_call: TRBV9; cdr3_nt: TGTGCCAGCAGCGTAGCCGCTGCCCCCAGCGAGCAGTACTTC; cdr3_aa: CASSVAAAPSEQYF
clone_size: once; j_call: TRBJ2-7; d_call: .; v_call: TRBV6-1; cdr3_nt: TGTGCCAGCAGTGAAGCACGGCAGTTCCTTAGCTCCTACGAGCAGTACTTC; cdr3_aa: CASSEARQFLSSYEQYF
clone_size: .; j_call: TRBJ2-7; d_call: TRBD1; v_call: TRBV5-1; cdr3_nt: TGCGCCAGCAGCTCGACAGGGGGAGGACTGGACGAGCAGTACTTC; cdr3_aa: CASSSTGGGLDEQYF
clone_size: .; j_call: TRBJ2-2; d_call: TRBD2; v_call: TRBV9; cdr3_nt: TGTGCCAGCAAACGGACTAGCGGGAGATGGGGGACCGGGGAGCTGTTTTTT; cdr3_aa: CASKRTSGRWGTGELFF
clone_size: .; j_call: TRBJ2-4; d_call: .; v_call: TRBV12-3/TRBV12-4; cdr3_nt: TGTGCCAGCAGAAAGAGGGACTCTCCCCAGTACTTC; cdr3_aa: CASRKRDSPQYF
clone_size: many; j_call: TRBJ1-1; d_call: .; v_call: TRBV12-3/TRBV12-4; cdr3_nt: TGTGCCAGCAGTTTCCGGAGGTCCATGAACACTGAAGCTTTCTTT; cdr3_aa: CASSFRRSMNTEAFF
clone_size: .; j_call: TRBJ2-3; d_call: .; v_call: TRBV12-3/TRBV12-4; cdr3_nt: TGTGCCAGCAGTTTAAGAGGAGATACGCAGTATTTT; cdr3_aa: CASSLRGDTQYF
clone_size: .; j_call: TRBJ2-1; d_call: .; v_call: TRBV3-1; cdr3_nt: TGTGCCAGCAGCCCTCATATCAGCGGGCGAGGCGATGAGCAGTTCTTC; cdr3_aa: CASSPHISGRGDEQFF
clone_size: .; j_call: TRBJ2-1; d_call: .; v_call: TRBV14; cdr3_nt: TGTGCCAGCAGTCCGGTAGTGGGGGAGGCCCTCTACAATGAGCAGTTCTTC; cdr3_aa: CASSPVVGEALYNEQFF
clone_size: few; j_call: TRBJ2-5; d_call: .; v_call: TRBV5-5; cdr3_nt: TGTGCCAGCAGCTTGGCGCCAGCGGGCAAGCAAGAGACCCAGTACTTC; cdr3_aa: CASSLAPAGKQETQYF
clone_size: few; j_call: TRBJ2-3; d_call: .; v_call: TRBV18; cdr3_nt: TGTGCCAGCCTCACCCAGTTAGGGGGCACAGATACGCAGTATTTT; cdr3_aa: CASLTQLGGTDTQYF
clone_size: few; j_call: TRBJ2-1; d_call: .; v_call: TRBV12-3/TRBV12-4; cdr3_nt: TGTGCCAGCAGTTTAAGACAGGGAGGGGACAATGAGCAGTTCTTC; cdr3_aa: CASSLRQGGDNEQFF
clone_size: .; j_call: TRBJ2-2; d_call: .; v_call: TRBV7-9; cdr3_nt: TGTGCCAGCACCGTTCAGGGCGGCGGGGAGCTGTTTTTT; cdr3_aa: CASTVQGGGELFF
clone_size: few; j_call: TRBJ2-1; d_call: TRBD2; v_call: TRBV9; cdr3_nt: TGTGCCAGCAGCGTAGAGGGCGGGAGGGCCAATGAGCAGTTCTTC; cdr3_aa: CASSVEGGRANEQFF
clone_size: .; j_call: TRBJ2-3; d_call: TRBD2; v_call: TRBV9; cdr3_nt: TGTGCCAGCAGCGTAGACCAGCGGGAGATCCCAGATACGCAGTATTTT; cdr3_aa: CASSVDQREIPDTQYF
clone_size: .; j_call: TRBJ1-6; d_call: TRBD1; v_call: TRBV6-5; cdr3_nt: TGTGCCAGCAGCCCAATAACCACAGGGGGCTTACACTTT; cdr3_aa: CASSPITTGGLHF
clone_size: .; j_call: TRBJ1-5; d_call: .; v_call: TRBV12-3/TRBV12-4; cdr3_nt: TGTGCCAGCAGTTTGCGTCAGGGTGGGAATCAGCCCCAGCATTTT; cdr3_aa: CASSLRQGGNQPQHF
clone_size: .; j_call: TRBJ2-5; d_call: .; v_call: TRBV29-1; cdr3_nt: TGCAGCGTTGTCCGCCATCGCCAAGAGACCCAGTACTTC; cdr3_aa: CSVVRHRQETQYF
clone_size: few; j_call: TRBJ2-3; d_call: TRBD2; v_call: TRBV29-1; cdr3_nt: TGCAGCGTACTGGGGGGGAGCACAGATACGCAGTATTTT; cdr3_aa: CSVLGGSTDTQYF
clone_size: .; j_call: TRBJ2-3; d_call: TRBD2; v_call: TRBV7-9; cdr3_nt: TGTGCCAGCAGGACTAGCGGGAGTATCTCAGATACGCAGTATTTT; cdr3_aa: CASRTSGSISDTQYF
clone_size: few; j_call: TRBJ2-5; d_call: .; v_call: TRBV6-6; cdr3_nt: TGTGCCAGCATCAACGGACGGACACAAGAGACCCAGTACTTC; cdr3_aa: CASINGRTQETQYF
clone_size: .; j_call: TRBJ1-5; d_call: .; v_call: TRBV6-1; cdr3_nt: TGTGCCAGCAGAGTTTGGGGGAATCAGCCCCAGCATTTT; cdr3_aa: CASRVWGNQPQHF
clone_size: few; j_call: TRBJ2-7; d_call: TRBD1; v_call: TRBV29-1; cdr3_nt: TGCAGCGCCAAACCAGGACAGGGCTACGAGCAGTACTTC; cdr3_aa: CSAKPGQGYEQYF
clone_size: .; j_call: TRBJ1-6; d_call: .; v_call: TRBV28; cdr3_nt: TGTGCCAGCAGTCTCTCCGCTGGGCATCATTCACCCCTCCACTTT; cdr3_aa: CASSLSAGHHSPLHF
clone_size: few; j_call: TRBJ2-5; d_call: TRBD2; v_call: TRBV7-2; cdr3_nt: TGTGCCAGCAGCCCAGGGACTAGCGGGAGTTTCGGAGAGACCCAGTACTTC; cdr3_aa: CASSPGTSGSFGETQYF
clone_size: many; j_call: TRBJ2-2; d_call: TRBD1; v_call: TRBV14; cdr3_nt: TGTGCCAGCAGCCAAGCACAGGGGGGAGCGAACACCGGGGAGCTGTTTTTT; cdr3_aa: CASSQAQGGANTGELFF
clone_size: few; j_call: TRBJ1-1; d_call: TRBD1; v_call: TRBV20-1; cdr3_nt: TGCAGTGCTAGTGGGACAGGGGAGTTAGCTTTCTTT; cdr3_aa: CSASGTGELAFF
clone_size: few; j_call: TRBJ2-2; d_call: .; v_call: TRBV3-1; cdr3_nt: TGTGCCAGCACCAACGCGATCGGGAGCCTAACAAACACCGGGGAGCTGTTTTTT; cdr3_aa: CASTNAIGSLTNTGELFF
clone_size: .; j_call: TRBJ2-7; d_call: .; v_call: TRBV12-3/TRBV12-4; cdr3_nt: TGTGCCAGCAGTTTTCTAGCGTCGTTC; cdr3_aa: CASSFLASF
clone_size: .; j_call: TRBJ1-1; d_call: .; v_call: TRBV12-3/TRBV12-4; cdr3_nt: TGTGCCAGCAGTTTTCAGGGGATGTACACTGAAGCTTTCTTT; cdr3_aa: CASSFQGMYTEAFF
clone_size: .; j_call: TRBJ2-3; d_call: .; v_call: TRBV11-2; cdr3_nt: TGTGCCAGCAGTACCGTGGATACGCAGTATTTT; cdr3_aa: CASSTVDTQYF
clone_size: .; j_call: TRBJ2-3; d_call: TRBD1; v_call: TRBV7-3; cdr3_nt: TGTGCCAGCAGTCCAACAGGGGCGACAGATACGCAGTATTTT; cdr3_aa: CASSPTGATDTQYF
clone_size: few; j_call: TRBJ1-2; d_call: .; v_call: TRBV28; cdr3_nt: TGTGCCAGCAGTTTAGCAGCGACCGGACCCCTTAACTATGGCTACACCTTC; cdr3_aa: CASSLAATGPLNYGYTF
clone_size: .; j_call: TRBJ2-3; d_call: .; v_call: TRBV27; cdr3_nt: TGTGCCAGCAGTTTGGCGCCCCCGGGACGACTCACAGATACGCAGTATTTT; cdr3_aa: CASSLAPPGRLTDTQYF
clone_size: few; j_call: TRBJ2-3; d_call: .; v_call: TRBV12-3/TRBV12-4; cdr3_nt: TGTGCCAGCGGAAGAGGGAGCCCGGTCACAGATACGCAGTATTTT; cdr3_aa: CASGRGSPVTDTQYF
clone_size: .; j_call: TRBJ2-1; d_call: TRBD2; v_call: TRBV11-2; cdr3_nt: TGTGCCAGCAGCTTAGAAGGGACTAGCGACAATGAGCAGTTCTTC; cdr3_aa: CASSLEGTSDNEQFF
clone_size: few; j_call: TRBJ2-5; d_call: .; v_call: TRBV28; cdr3_nt: TGTGCCAGCAGTGCAGGCGAGACCCAGTACTTC; cdr3_aa: CASSAGETQYF
clone_size: .; j_call: TRBJ2-2; d_call: .; v_call: TRBV6-1; cdr3_nt: TGTGCCAGCAATGGAAACACCGGGGAGCTGTTTTTT; cdr3_aa: CASNGNTGELFF
clone_size: .; j_call: TRBJ1-1; d_call: .; v_call: TRBV13; cdr3_nt: TGTGCCAGCAGTCTCGGCAGGGAAGCTTTCTTT; cdr3_aa: CASSLGREAFF
clone_size: .; j_call: TRBJ1-1; d_call: .; v_call: TRBV12-3/TRBV12-4; cdr3_nt: TGTGCCAGCAGTATGAGTAGGGGGAACACTGAAGCTTTCTTT; cdr3_aa: CASSMSRGNTEAFF
clone_size: .; j_call: TRBJ2-7; d_call: .; v_call: TRBV10-3; cdr3_nt: TGTGCCATCAGTGAGTCAGGACAATTCTACGAGCAGTACTTC; cdr3_aa: CAISESGQFYEQYF
clone_size: .; j_call: TRBJ2-3; d_call: .; v_call: TRBV27; cdr3_nt: TGTGCCAGCAGTTTACTCAGACCTACCACGGTGGATACGCAGTATTTT; cdr3_aa: CASSLLRPTTVDTQYF
clone_size: .; j_call: TRBJ2-5; d_call: .; v_call: TRBV5-1; cdr3_nt: TGCGCCAGCAGCTTCCAAACGTACCAAGAGACCCAGTACTTC; cdr3_aa: CASSFQTYQETQYF
clone_size: .; j_call: TRBJ1-2; d_call: .; v_call: TRBV27; cdr3_nt: TGTGCCAGCAGTTTAAGTAGGGGCCTTAACTATGGCTACACCTTC; cdr3_aa: CASSLSRGLNYGYTF
clone_size: .; j_call: TRBJ2-7; d_call: TRBD2; v_call: TRBV15; cdr3_nt: TGTGCCACCAGCAGAGAGACCACGGGGGGTGCCTCCTACGAGCAGTACTTC; cdr3_aa: CATSRETTGGASYEQYF
clone_size: .; j_call: TRBJ2-2; d_call: TRBD2; v_call: TRBV28; cdr3_nt: TGTGCCAGCAGTTTAGGGCTAGCGGGACAAAACGACGGCACCGGGGAGCTGTTTTTT; cdr3_aa: CASSLGLAGQNDGTGELFF
clone_size: .; j_call: TRBJ2-7; d_call: .; v_call: TRBV28; cdr3_nt: TGTGCCAGCAGTTCCACTGGCTTCTCCTACGAGCAGTACTTC; cdr3_aa: CASSSTGFSYEQYF
clone_size: few; j_call: TRBJ2-5; d_call: .; v_call: TRBV27; cdr3_nt: TGTGCCAGCAGCGTGGCGGGGCCTCCGTTTCAAGGAACCCAGTACTTC; cdr3_aa: CASSVAGPPFQGTQYF